This T cell receptor beta chain is from a study of OX40 agonist ivuxolimab in advanced cancers. Notes on the research overall: Ivuxolimab, which targeted the costimulatory receptor OX40 (CD134), was an agonistic, fully human IgG2 monoclonal antibody. Intravenous ivuxolimab was administered to patients every 2 weeks at six dose levels: 0.01, 0.1, 0.3, 1.5, 3 and 10 mg/kg. Of the roughly 51 dose-escalation patients, hepatocellular carcinoma was present in approximately 20, melanoma in roughly 15, renal cell carcinoma in 9 and head and neck cancer in 9. Peripheral TCRbeta sequencing aimed to test whether ivuxolimab altered TCR sequence diversity and caused clonal T-cell expansion. Partial responses occurred in three dose-escalation patients: two with cutaneous melanoma and one with hepatocellular carcinoma. The dose-escalation cohort was over 70% male with a mean age of roughly 62 years, ranging from about 23 to 85. Patients were allowed to have had prior anti-PD-1, anti-PD-L1 or anti-CTLA-4 therapy, and 30% to 40% of the dose-escalation patients had been treated with checkpoint inhibitors. The paper reports the monotherapy dose-escalation portion (N of about 47 patients) of the phase I ivuxolimab trial.

Details on this clone: Its antigen is currently not known. No much larger clone exists at a distance of one base, and base qualities are not known.

The investigation overall reported the following: At doses from 0.1 to 3.0 mg/kg, clonal expansion was seen in both CD4+ and CD8+ blood T cells between baseline and week 6. On average, CD8+ T cells showed more expanded clones than CD4+ T cells after ivuxolimab. In the 0.1-3.0 mg/kg groups, partial responders were among the patients with the lowest normalized peripheral clonal expansion, particularly in CD8+ T cells. Which antigens the clonally expanded peripheral T cells were specific for was not determined. Low levels of normalized T-cell clonal expansion were also shown by some nonresponding patients.

Genomic DNA was extracted from sorted cells for sequencing of the TCRbeta CDR3 region. TCRbeta CDR3 regions were sequenced using the immunoSEQ Assay. TCRdb re-hosts the immuneACCESS table, in-frame sequences only. Its copies lack some clones; in the studies checked, an unresolved V gene accounts for under half of them, and the cause for the rest is not known. The sample records tens of thousands of clones, 75% to 90% of which are singletons. The biggest ten clones account for roughly an eighth of the sample. Patients with autoimmune disease history or receiving systemic immunosuppression were excluded from the trial. Peripheral blood for TCR sequencing was collected from all dose cohorts at baseline, on cycle 4 day 1, and on cycle 7 day 1. The samples were taken from a phase I, first-in-human, multicenter, open-label dose-escalation trial of ivuxolimab. Adults with locally advanced or metastatic head and neck squamous cell, hepatocellular, melanoma or renal cell carcinoma were enrolled in the trial. CD4+ and CD8+ T cells were sorted separately from peripheral blood before TCR sequencing.

The germline V gene (reference sequence) sets CDR1 to GTSNPN and CDR2 to SVGIG. Trimming at the junction amounts to 4 bases on V and 1 base on J, and the germline ends lie 14 bases apart. Counted from cysteine to phenylalanine, this CDR3 has 15 amino acids. The CDR3 DNA has 45 bases and is translated from base 1. The sequencing used CD4+ or CD8+ T cells sorted from blood, collected in a trial of the OX40 agonist ivuxolimab. This receptor was obtained from an adult with an advanced solid tumor such as melanoma, head and neck, liver or kidney cancer. The chain employs TRBV30 and TRBJ2-1; a weak D assignment points to TRBD2 (5 bases agree). The nucleotides are TGTGCCTGGACCGGCGGACTGCAATCCTACAATGAGCAGTTCTTC. It translates to CAWTGGLQSYNEQFF. When the CDR3 is completed using the reference TRBV30 and TRBJ2-1 genes on either side, the full variable domain is SQTIHQWPATLVQPVGSPLSLECTVEGTSNPNLYWYRQAAGRGLQLLFYSVGIGQISSEVPQNLSASRPQDRQFILSSKKLLLSDSGFYLCAWTGGLQSYNEQFFGPGTRLTVL.